The rows below give T cell receptor beta chains drawn from one sample of a study of blood T cell repertoires in COVID-19. Produced via immunoSEQ multiplex PCR; TCRdb's table is partial and in-frame only. This table holds about 250,000 clones, about 86% found once. Sequencing was done on a sample of peripheral blood. The receptors stem from a man older than 75 with acute or convalescent COVID-19. The CDR3 runs from the conserved cysteine through the conserved F or W. The order of the fields is J gene, V gene, CDR3 protein.

J: TRBJ1-5
V: TRBV7-2
CDR3: CASTGQRNQPQHF

J: TRBJ2-1
V: TRBV24-1
CDR3: CATSDSTGRAVYNEQFF

J: TRBJ1-5
V: TRBV30
CDR3: CAWSVRRGRLFYSNQPQHF

J: TRBJ1-2
V: TRBV19
CDR3: CASSILTGSFDYGYTF

J: TRBJ2-3
V: TRBV9
CDR3: CASSLASTDTQYF

J: TRBJ1-1
V: TRBV28
CDR3: CASSIPRRGSDTEAFF

J: TRBJ2-7
V: TRBV19
CDR3: CASSPWGSGAAYEQYF

J: TRBJ2-7
V: TRBV18
CDR3: CASSPGQGTGYEQYF

J: TRBJ2-1
V: TRBV12-5
CDR3: CASGLTSEVPNEQFF

J: TRBJ1-2
V: TRBV15
CDR3: CATSLSSGRAYGYTF

J: TRBJ1-2
V: TRBV7-5
CDR3: CARSLVRDRVPWYGYTF

J: TRBJ1-4
V: TRBV4-2
CDR3: CASSPRQVNEKLFF

J: TRBJ1-6
V: TRBV2
CDR3: CASRAGTGSISPLHF

J: TRBJ2-3
V: TRBV5-4
CDR3: CASSNQLAGGPDTQYF

J: TRBJ1-4
V: TRBV3-1/TRBV3-2
CDR3: CASRATLQRDNEKLFF

J: TRBJ1-1
V: TRBV2
CDR3: CASSRGLPGTEAFF

J: TRBJ1-1
V: TRBV2
CDR3: CASRWEGGTEAFF

J: TRBJ1-6
V: TRBV5-6
CDR3: CASSLEAGNSPLHF